This T cell receptor (beta chain) came from a study of T cell responses to AZD1222 COVID-19 vaccine. Measured with immunoSEQ multiplex PCR; TCRdb has only the in-frame clones, and not every one. Of some 130,000 clones detected, around 90% appear once; the ten largest clones hold 1.9%. Per the germline V gene, CDR1 is GTSNPN and CDR2 is SVGIG (reference sequence). This CDR3 comprises 15 residues. The V end lost 6 bases, the J end lost 2 bases, and 19 bases lay between the germline ends. This receptor was identified in an adult in good health. Sequencing was performed on peripheral blood, taken on day 0 of AZD1222 vaccination. The V gene is TRBV30, the J gene TRBJ1-2, with D hard to call. The CDR3 here is CACTWGGKGNYGYTF. The CDR3 coding sequence is TGTGCCTGCACATGGGGAGGTAAAGGGAACTATGGCTACACCTTC.